The 3 T cell receptor beta chains listed next were all sequenced from one sample in a study of cytomegalovirus exposure and HLA in healthy donors (dated by TCRdb to the late 2010s). The library was prepared using the immunoSEQ multiplex PCR assay. For the multiplex PCR, a mixture combining 60 forward primers for TCR Vbeta segments and 13 reverse primers for TCR Jbeta segments was used. TCRdb re-hosts the immuneACCESS table, in-frame sequences only. Its copies lack some clones; in the studies checked, an unresolved V gene accounts for under half of them, and the cause for the rest is not known. For this sample the table gives 250,000 to 350,000 clones, of which 80% to 90% were detected only once. The top ten constitute 3.5% to 4% of the sample. Sequences were obtained from PBMCs. These receptors were collected from a man aged 35-49 years in good health and CMV-seropositive.

This chain connects TRBV5-6 to TRBJ1-2; maybe TRBD1 (5 bases). Germline-derived CDR1 and CDR2 are SGHDT and YYEEEE. CDR3 length: 15 residues. Trimming pared 0 bases from V and 0 bases from J, leaving 9 bases between. CDR3 DNA sequence: TGTGCCAGCAGCTTGGTGGGGCAGGCTAACTATGGCTACACCTTC. It yields the protein CASSLVGQANYGYTF.

Details on this clone: A read error may produce the germline difference seen at one junction end. The chain couples TRBV5-1 to TRBJ2-1; 8 positions match TRBD1. Germline-derived CDR1 and CDR2 are SGHRS and YFSETQ. This CDR3 is built from 17 residues. CDR3 residues: CASNLGPVTGVVNEQFF. CDR3 DNA: TGCGCCAGCAACTTGGGTCCTGTGACAGGGGTAGTCAATGAGCAGTTCTTC.

This chain uses TRBV29-1 with TRBJ1-4, with D possibly matching TRBD1 (6 bases). CDR1 is SQVTM and CDR2 is ANQGSEA in the germline V gene. V was shortened by 5 bases and J by 2 bases, with 15 bases between the two germline ends. This CDR3 is built from 15 residues. CDR3: CSVTRMGATNEKLFF. In DNA, the CDR3 is TGCAGCGTTACCCGAATGGGGGCGACTAATGAAAAACTGTTTTTT.